A single sample gave rise to the 10 T cell receptor beta chains below, sequenced in a study of OX40 agonist ivuxolimab in advanced cancers. TCRdb's table, derived via immunoSEQ multiplex PCR, lists solely in-frame clones and lacks some. The repertoire holds about 45,000 clones, with around 84% as singletons. Sample: CD4+ or CD8+ T cells sorted from blood, taken in a trial of the OX40 agonist ivuxolimab. These TCRs come from an adult with an advanced solid tumor such as melanoma, head and neck, liver or kidney cancer.

V gene TRBV6-5 combines with J gene TRBJ2-1; 14 nucleotides align to TRBD2. The germline V gene has CDR1 MNHEY and CDR2 SVGAGI. CDR3 length: 15 residues. Trimming at V came to 5 bases and at J to 8 bases, leaving 5 bases not matched to a gene. The CDR3 bases are TGTGCCAGCAGTGGCGGGACTAGCGGGGGCCATGAGCAGTTCTTC. Protein sequence: CASSGGTSGGHEQFF.

The chain combines TRBV4-2 with TRBJ2-6, with 10 positions matching TRBD2. The CDR3 is made up of 18 amino acids. Germline CDR1 reads LGHNA; CDR2 reads YNFKEQ. Trimming removed 3 bases from V and 0 bases from J; junction bases left unmatched: 5. This CDR3 is CASSQGTSDNSGANVLTF. CDR3 bases: TGTGCCAGCAGCCAGGGGACTAGCGACAACTCTGGGGCCAACGTCCTGACTTTC.

The genes are TRBV6-1 and TRBJ2-1; no clear D gene. Germline values: CDR1 MNHNS, CDR2 SASEGT. This CDR3 comprises 14 residues. Trimming stripped 8 bases from V and 7 bases from J, with 18 bases between. The DNA of the CDR3 is TGTGCCAGCGCCTTCGGGTTTACTGGGAATGAGCAGTTCTTC. It is translated as CASAFGFTGNEQFF.

The chain links TRBV5-1 to TRBJ2-5; tentative D call: TRBD1 (5 bases). The CDR3 extends over 13 amino acids. V lost 2 bases and J 3 bases, leaving 8 bases between the germline ends. Germline lookup yields CDR1 SGHRS and CDR2 YFSETQ. This CDR3 is CASSLAGKETQYF. In DNA form, the CDR3 reads TGCGCCAGCAGCTTAGCAGGGAAAGAGACCCAGTACTTC. The full variable domain, with the rest looked up from reference TRBV5-1 and TRBJ2-5, is KAGVTQTPRYLIKTRGQQVTLSCSPISGHRSVSWYQQTPGQGLQFLFEYFSETQRNKGNFPGRFSGRQFSNSRSEMNVSTLELGDSALYLCASSLAGKETQYFGPGTRLLVL.

This chain uses TRBV6-1 with TRBJ1-1; 7 bases match TRBD1. V shed 0 bases, J shed 11 bases, and the junction held 9 bases outside the gene matches. The CDR3 is made up of 14 amino acids. Germline V gene lookup returns CDR1 MNHNS and CDR2 SASEGT. The CDR3 is CASSEAGPQGGAFF. CDR3 DNA sequence: TGTGCCAGCAGTGAAGCGGGACCCCAGGGGGGGGCTTTCTTT.

The chain is built from TRBV4-3 and TRBJ2-2, with TRBD1 identical over 11 bases. The V and J ends lost 0 bases and 5 bases, in that order; junction bases with no gene match: 8. CDR3 length equals 18 residues. Germline values: CDR1 LGHNA, CDR2 YSLEER. CDR3 region: CASSQDTGQGDRTGELFF. As DNA, the CDR3 is TGCGCCAGCAGCCAAGATACGGGACAGGGGGATAGAACCGGGGAGCTGTTTTTT.

A remark on this clone: Other DNA sequences from this sample encode an identical CDR3 as well. This chain links TRBV5-6 with TRBJ2-7; tentatively, D is TRBD2 (6 bases). This CDR3 comprises 14 residues. The germline V and J ends were trimmed by 0 bases and 4 bases, with 11 bases remaining between them. Germline CDR1 reads SGHDT; CDR2 reads YYEEEE. CDR3 nucleotide sequence: TGTGCCAGCAGCTTGGGTGTGGGGGGTTACGAGCAGTACTTC. Protein product: CASSLGVGGYEQYF.

The chain uses TRBV27 and TRBJ2-1; 7 nucleotides line up with TRBD1. The CDR3 length is 13 residues. The germline V gene has CDR1 MNHEY and CDR2 SMNVEV (reference sequence). Unmatched junction bases numbered 0, after V lost 4 bases and J lost 3 bases. The CDR3 sequence: CASSWDSYNEQFF. The DNA for the CDR3 is TGTGCCAGCAGTTGGGACAGCTACAATGAGCAGTTCTTC.

This clone was seen a handful of times. CDR3 residues: CASSPTGAYEQYF. Written as DNA, the CDR3 is TGTGCCAGCAGCCCGACCGGGGCCTACGAGCAGTACTTC. V is TRBV9 and J is TRBJ2-7; D possibly corresponds to TRBD2 (5 bases). Trimming shortened V by 4 bases and J by 2 bases, and 10 bases separated the two germline ends. CDR1 SGDLS and CDR2 YYNGEE come from the germline V gene. The CDR3 covers 13 residues.

J is TRBJ2-3 and V is TRBV5-1, with D perhaps matching TRBD2 (5 bases). Germline values: CDR1 SGHRS, CDR2 YFSETQ. This CDR3 has 14 amino acids. Deletions cut 4 bases from V and 1 base from J, with 10 bases between. The CDR3 coding sequence is TGCGCCAGCAGCCCGGGAATCGGCACAGATACGCAGTATTTT. As protein: CASSPGIGTDTQYF.